This TCR beta chain was sequenced in a study of cytomegalovirus exposure and HLA in healthy donors. Overall study findings and caveats: One later analysis reportedly identified an Asian-associated ancestry cluster that showed fewer N-insertions than the approximately 710-donor mean.

As to this clone: Its matching antigen is unknown.

V was trimmed by 6 bases and J by 5 bases, leaving 22 bases between them. CDR1 and CDR2 (germline): MNHNY, SVGAGI (reference sequence). The CDR3 covers 16 residues. This PCR relied on a set of 60 Vbeta primers and 13 Jbeta primers. Data came from immunoSEQ multiplex PCR; TCRdb stores just in-frame clones and leaves some out. Counted here are about 76,000 clones, about 70% occurring once; the ten biggest clones make up 12%. This receptor was obtained from a male donor in good health and CMV-seropositive. This rearrangement joins TRBV6-6 to TRBJ2-5, with D possibly matching TRBD1 (6 bases). The sample comprised PBMCs. DNA for the CDR3: TGTGCCAGCAGGCAAGGACAGTCTTCGGTTTGGGAGACCCAGTACTTC. This translates into CASRQGQSSVWETQYF.